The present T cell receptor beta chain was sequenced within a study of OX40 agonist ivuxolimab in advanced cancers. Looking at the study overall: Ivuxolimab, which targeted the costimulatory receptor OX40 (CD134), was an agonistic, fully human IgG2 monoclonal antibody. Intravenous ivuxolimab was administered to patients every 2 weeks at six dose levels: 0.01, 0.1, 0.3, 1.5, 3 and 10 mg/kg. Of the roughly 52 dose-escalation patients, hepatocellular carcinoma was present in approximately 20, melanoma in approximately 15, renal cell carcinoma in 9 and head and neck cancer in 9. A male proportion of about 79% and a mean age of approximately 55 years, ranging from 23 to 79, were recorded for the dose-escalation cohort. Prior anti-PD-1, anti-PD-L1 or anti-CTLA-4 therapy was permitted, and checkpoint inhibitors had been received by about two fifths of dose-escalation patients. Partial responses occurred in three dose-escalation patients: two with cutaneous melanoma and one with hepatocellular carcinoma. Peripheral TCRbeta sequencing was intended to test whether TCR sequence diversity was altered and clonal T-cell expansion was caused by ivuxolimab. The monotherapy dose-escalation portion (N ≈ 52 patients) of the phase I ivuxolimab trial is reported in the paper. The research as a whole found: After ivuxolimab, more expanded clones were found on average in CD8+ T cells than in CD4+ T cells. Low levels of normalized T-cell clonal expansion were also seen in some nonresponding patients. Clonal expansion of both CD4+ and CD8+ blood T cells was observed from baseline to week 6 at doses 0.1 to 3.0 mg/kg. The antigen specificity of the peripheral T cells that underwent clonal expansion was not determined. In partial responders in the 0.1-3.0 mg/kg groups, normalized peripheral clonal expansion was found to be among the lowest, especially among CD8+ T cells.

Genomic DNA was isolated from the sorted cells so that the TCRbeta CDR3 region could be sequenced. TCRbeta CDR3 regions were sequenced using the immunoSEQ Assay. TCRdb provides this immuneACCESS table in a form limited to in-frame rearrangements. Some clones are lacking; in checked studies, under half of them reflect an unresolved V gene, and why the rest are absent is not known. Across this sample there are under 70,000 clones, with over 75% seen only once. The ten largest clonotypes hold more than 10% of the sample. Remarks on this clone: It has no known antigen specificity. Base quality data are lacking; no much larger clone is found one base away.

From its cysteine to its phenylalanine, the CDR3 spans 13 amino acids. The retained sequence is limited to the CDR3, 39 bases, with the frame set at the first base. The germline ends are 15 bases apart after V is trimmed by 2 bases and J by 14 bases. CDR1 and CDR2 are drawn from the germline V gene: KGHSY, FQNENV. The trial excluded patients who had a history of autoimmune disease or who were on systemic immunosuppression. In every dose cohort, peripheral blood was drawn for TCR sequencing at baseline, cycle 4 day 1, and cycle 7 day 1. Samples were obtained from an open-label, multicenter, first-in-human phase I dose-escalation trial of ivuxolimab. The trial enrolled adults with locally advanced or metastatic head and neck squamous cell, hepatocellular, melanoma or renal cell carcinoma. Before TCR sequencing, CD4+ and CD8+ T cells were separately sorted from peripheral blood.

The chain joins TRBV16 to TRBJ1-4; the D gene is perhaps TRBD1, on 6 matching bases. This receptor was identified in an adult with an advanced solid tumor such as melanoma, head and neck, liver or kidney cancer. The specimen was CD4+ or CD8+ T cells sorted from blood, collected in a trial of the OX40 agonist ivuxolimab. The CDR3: CASSQERGAQLFF. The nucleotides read TGTGCCAGCAGCCAAGAAAGGGGGGCACAGCTGTTTTTT.